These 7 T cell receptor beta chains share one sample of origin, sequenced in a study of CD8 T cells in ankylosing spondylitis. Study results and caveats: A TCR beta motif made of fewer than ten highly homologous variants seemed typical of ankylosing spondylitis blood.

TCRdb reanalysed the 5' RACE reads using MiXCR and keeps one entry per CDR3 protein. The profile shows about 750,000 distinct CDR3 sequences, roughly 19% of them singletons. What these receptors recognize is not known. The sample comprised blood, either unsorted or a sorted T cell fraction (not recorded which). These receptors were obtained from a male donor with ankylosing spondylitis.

The CDR3 here is CAWRGGPGEETQYF. The CDR3 coding sequence is TGTGCCTGGAGGGGAGGACCGGGAGAAGAGACCCAGTACTTC. J is TRBJ2-5 and V is TRBV30; possibly TRBD2 for D (6 bases). Looked up from germline, CDR1 is GTSNPN and CDR2 is SVGIG (reference sequence). This CDR3 region has 14 residues. Deletions cut 3 bases from V and 3 bases from J, with 14 bases between.

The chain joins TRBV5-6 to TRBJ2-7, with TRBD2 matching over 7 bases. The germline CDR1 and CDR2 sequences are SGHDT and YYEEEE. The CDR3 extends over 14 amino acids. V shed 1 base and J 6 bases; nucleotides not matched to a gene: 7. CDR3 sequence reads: CASSLLSWGGEQYF. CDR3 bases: TGTGCCAGCAGCTTGTTATCTTGGGGGGGCGAGCAGTACTTC.

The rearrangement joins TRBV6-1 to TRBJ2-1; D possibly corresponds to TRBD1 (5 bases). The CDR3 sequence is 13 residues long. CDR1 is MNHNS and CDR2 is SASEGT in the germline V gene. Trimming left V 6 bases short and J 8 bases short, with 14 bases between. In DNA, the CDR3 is TGTGCCAGCAGCTCGACAGTGTTCGATGAGCAGTTCTTC. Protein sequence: CASSSTVFDEQFF.

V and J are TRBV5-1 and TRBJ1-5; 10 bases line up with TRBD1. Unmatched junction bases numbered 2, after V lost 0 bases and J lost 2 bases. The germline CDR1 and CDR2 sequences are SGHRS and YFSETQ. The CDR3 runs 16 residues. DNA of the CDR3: TGCGCCAGCAGCTTGGGGGACAGGGGAGGCAATCAGCCCCAGCATTTT. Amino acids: CASSLGDRGGNQPQHF.

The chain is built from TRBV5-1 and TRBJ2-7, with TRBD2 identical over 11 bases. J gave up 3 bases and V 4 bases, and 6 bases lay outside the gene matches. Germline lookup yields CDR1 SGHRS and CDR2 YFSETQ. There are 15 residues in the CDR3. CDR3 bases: TGCGCCAGCAGCACCCCGCTAGCGGGGGGCTACGAGCAGTACTTC. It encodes CASSTPLAGGYEQYF.

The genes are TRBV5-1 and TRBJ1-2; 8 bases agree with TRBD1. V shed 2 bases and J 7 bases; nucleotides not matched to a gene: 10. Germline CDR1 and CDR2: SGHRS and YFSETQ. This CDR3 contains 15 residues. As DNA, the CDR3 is TGCGCCAGCAGCTTAGTTGACAGGGGACCTCTTGGCTACACCTTC. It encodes CASSLVDRGPLGYTF.

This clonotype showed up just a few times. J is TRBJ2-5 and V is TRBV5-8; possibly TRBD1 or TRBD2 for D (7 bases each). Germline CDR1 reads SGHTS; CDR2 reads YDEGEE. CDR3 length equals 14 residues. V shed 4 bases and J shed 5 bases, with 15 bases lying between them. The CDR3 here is CASSQTGEGETQYF. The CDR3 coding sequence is TGTGCCAGCAGCCAAACAGGGGAGGGGGAGACCCAGTACTTC.